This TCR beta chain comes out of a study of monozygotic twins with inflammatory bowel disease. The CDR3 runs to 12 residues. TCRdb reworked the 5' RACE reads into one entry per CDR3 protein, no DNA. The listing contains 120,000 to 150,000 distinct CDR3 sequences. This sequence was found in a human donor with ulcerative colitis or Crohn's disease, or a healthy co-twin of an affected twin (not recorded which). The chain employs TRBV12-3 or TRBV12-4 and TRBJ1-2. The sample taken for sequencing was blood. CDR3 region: CASSIRRRGYTF.